This T cell receptor beta chain came from a study of beta chain features in type 1 diabetes (dated by TCRdb to 2016 to 2019). In terms of the full investigation: No differences in mean age, gender distribution, total cell number or subset yield were found between patients and healthy donors. Regulatory and stem cell-like memory subsets were obtained from only 8 patients and roughly eight healthy donors, while naive and central memory subsets were obtained from all 28 donors. A total of some 110 million sorted cells were examined across all samples, and the number of cells per subset was strongly correlated with RNA yield. The study compared the TCRB repertoires of sorted circulating CD4+ T cell subsets in recently diagnosed type 1 diabetes patients with those in matched healthy donors. Results the study describes overall, beyond this receptor: Shorter templates might have been favored by PCR, but patient and control samples were amplified and corrected together, so both groups would have been affected equally by any skew. Type 1 diabetes patients showed a moderate but significant shortening of TCRB CDR3 length in all four CD4+ subsets. The naive, central memory and regulatory TCRB repertoires appeared to resemble one another more closely among patients than among healthy donors. Because cDNA was sequenced instead of genomic DNA, highly expressing activated cells could be over-represented, though the groups showed no difference in activation or CD3 levels. Patients with type 1 diabetes made fewer insertions and deleted more nucleotides at VDJ recombination sites, implying thymic rearrangement abnormalities. Because the HLA sub-analyses included only small numbers of individuals, any influence of HLA type on TCRB rearrangement was left unresolved.

The High Capacity cDNA Reverse Transcription Kit was used to reverse transcribe all of the isolated RNA, meaning that expressed TCRB transcripts were what got sequenced. Deep immunoSEQ sequencing was performed on naive, central memory and regulatory T cell samples, with an average of around 3.5 million total reads per sample. Sorted cells were lysed in RLT buffer, and RNA was extracted using DNase-treated RNeasy Micro or Mini kits according to cell number. To prevent cross-contamination, every cell subset was processed on its own, while patient and healthy donor samples were processed together. The immunoSEQ multiplex PCR was used to amplify TCRB sequences from cDNA, yielding 87-bp fragments that span the CDR3 region. The amplicons were sequenced using the Illumina HiSeq platform. In the source study's methods: PCR bias was corrected computationally using synthetic template baselines, and reads within Hamming distance 2 were collapsed, with unmergeable singletons discarded. Reads were aligned to IMGT to assign V, D and J genes, CDR3 length, and insertions or deletions at six rearrangement sites. Within each subset, clonotype counts were normalized to sorted cell number, after which true diversity and Gini coefficients were computed with the tcR R package. Repertoire sharing was quantified using the overlap coefficient calculated on TCRB nucleotide sequences. The clones in this table, taken by TCRdb from immuneACCESS, are in-frame only. Not every clone is retained; where verified, under half of the shortfall comes from an unresolved V gene, and the cause of the rest is unknown. V and J calls and clone size are as listed in that table; D and trimming were resolved from the DNA. The sample records around 150,000 clones, 9% to 10% of which are singletons. The ten largest clones take up roughly 0.72% of the sample.

From its cysteine to its phenylalanine, the CDR3 spans 16 amino acids. CDR3 DNA is the only sequence kept; it has 48 bases, read in frame from the first base. Clipping removes 2 bases from V and 8 bases from J, with 15 as the unmatched junction base count. Based on the germline V gene (reference sequence), the CDR1 and CDR2 sequences are SGHNT and YYREEE. Each donor gave one peripheral blood draw, roughly 110 mL on average, collected into heparinised tubes. A BD FACSAria II and a panel including CD45RO, CCR7, CD25, CD127, CD95 and CD27 were used to sort naive, central memory, regulatory and stem cell-like memory CD4+ T cells. Purity was above 95% for every sorted population. PBMCs were isolated immediately by Lymphoprep density gradient centrifugation and stained directly without culture. To minimize batch effects, samples were stained and sorted in pairs, one healthy donor with one patient per experiment.

In its sample, this clone was seen a few times. Which antigen it targets is not known. Base quality data are lacking; no much larger clone is found one base away. The TCR was taken from a woman in her twenties or thirties with type 1 diabetes. The sample was central memory CD4+ T cells from blood. The chain employs TRBV5-4 and TRBJ1-2; 7 central bases correspond to TRBD1. The DNA sequence is TGTGCCAGCAGCTTAGCCGGTACTAGGGGGCGGAAAGGCTACACCTTC. Translated, it reads CASSLAGTRGRKGYTF.